The clone carrying this T cell receptor (beta chain) was picked up a small number of times. The source of the sample is a study of human T cells and chemical hapten exposure. Study information: Doses of diphenylcyclopropenone went to the patients' scalps weekly throughout the roughly 24-week study. Per-sample TCR yield variation was attributed mainly to small pooled library volume differences.

TCRdb reanalysed the RACE reads using MiXCR and keeps one entry per CDR3 protein. This table holds just under 35,000 distinct CDR3 sequences, 10% found once. Time point in this sample: pre-sensitization, week 0. Stated treatment: therapeutic diphenylcyclopropenone sensitization with weekly scalp DPC. Unfractionated whole blood served as the source for total RNA extraction. The CDR3 is made up of 16 amino acids. Germline V gives CDR1 ENHRY, CDR2 SYGVKD. After removal of 2 bases from V and 7 bases from J, the junction contained 8 bases not matched to a gene. The sequence came from a man over 45 with alopecia areata. Some clones in this sample may be carry-over from other donors' samples. The sample was whole blood, taken in connection with sensitization to the hapten diphenylcyclopropenone (DPC). The chain carries TRBV10-3 and TRBJ2-1, with TRBD2 matching 10 bases. In nucleotides, the CDR3 is TGTGCCATCAGTGAGGGGCCGGGACTAGCGCAAAATGAGCAGTTCTTC. Encoded protein: CAISEGPGLAQNEQFF.